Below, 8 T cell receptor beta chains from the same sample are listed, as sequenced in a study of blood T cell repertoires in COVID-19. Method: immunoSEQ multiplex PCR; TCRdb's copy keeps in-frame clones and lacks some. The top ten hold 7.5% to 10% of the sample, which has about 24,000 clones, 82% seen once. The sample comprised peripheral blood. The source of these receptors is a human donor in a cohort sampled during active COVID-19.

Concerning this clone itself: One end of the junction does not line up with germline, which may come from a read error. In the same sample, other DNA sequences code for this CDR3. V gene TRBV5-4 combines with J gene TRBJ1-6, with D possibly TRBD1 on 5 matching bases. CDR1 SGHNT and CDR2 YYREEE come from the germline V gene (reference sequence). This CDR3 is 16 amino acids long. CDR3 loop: CASSLDRGREGSPLHF. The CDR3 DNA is TGTGCTAGCAGCTTGGATCGAGGCAGGGAAGGTTCACCCCTCCACTTT.

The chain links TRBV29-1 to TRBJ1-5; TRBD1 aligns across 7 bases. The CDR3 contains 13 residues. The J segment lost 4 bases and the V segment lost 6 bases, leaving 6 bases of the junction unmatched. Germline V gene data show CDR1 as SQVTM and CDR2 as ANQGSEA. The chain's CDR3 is CSVSRGVNQPQHF. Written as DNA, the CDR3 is TGCAGCGTATCCAGGGGGGTAAATCAGCCCCAGCATTTT.

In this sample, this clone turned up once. Here the CDR3 reads CASSHKDRFYNEQFF. The CDR3 DNA follows: TGTGCCAGCAGCCATAAAGACAGGTTCTACAATGAGCAGTTCTTC. The chain has TRBV7-8 and TRBJ2-1; weak D call: TRBD1 (6 bases). CDR3 length: 15 amino acids. The germline V gene encodes CDR1 SGHVS and CDR2 FQNEAQ. V lost 5 bases and J 3 bases, leaving 14 bases between the germline ends. Combining the CDR3 with reference TRBV7-8 and TRBJ2-1 gives the whole variable domain GAGVSQSPRYKVAKRGQDVALRCDPISGHVSLFWYQQALGQGPEFLTYFQNEAQLDKSGLPSDRFFAERPEGSVSTLKIQRTQQEDSAVYLCASSHKDRFYNEQFFGPGTRLTVL.

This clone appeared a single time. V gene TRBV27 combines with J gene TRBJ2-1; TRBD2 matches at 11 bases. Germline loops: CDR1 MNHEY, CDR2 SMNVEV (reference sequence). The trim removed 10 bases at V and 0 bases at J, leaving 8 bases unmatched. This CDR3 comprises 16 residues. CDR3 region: CATGLAGRSSYNEQFF. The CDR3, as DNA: TGTGCCACCGGACTAGCGGGCCGAAGCTCCTACAATGAGCAGTTCTTC.

CDR3 DNA: TGCGCCAGCAGCTTAGACAGGGTAGCTAATGAGCAGTTCTTC. As protein: CASSLDRVANEQFF. The chain is built from TRBV5-1 and TRBJ2-1; 7 bases fit TRBD1. V lost 2 bases, J lost 7 bases, and 6 bases stayed unmatched. Germline V CDR1 and CDR2: SGHRS, YFSETQ. The CDR3 loop spans 14 amino acids.

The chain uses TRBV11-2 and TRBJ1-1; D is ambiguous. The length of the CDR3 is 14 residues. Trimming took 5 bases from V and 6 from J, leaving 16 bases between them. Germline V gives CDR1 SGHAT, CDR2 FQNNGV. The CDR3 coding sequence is TGTGCCAGCAGCCAACTTAGAGAGGTTCCTGAAGCTTTCTTT. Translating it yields CASSQLREVPEAFF.

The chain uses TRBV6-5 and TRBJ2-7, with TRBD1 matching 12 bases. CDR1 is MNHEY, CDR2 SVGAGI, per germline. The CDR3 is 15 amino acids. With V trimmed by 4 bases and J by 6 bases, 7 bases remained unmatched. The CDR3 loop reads CASSSGGQGAAEQYF. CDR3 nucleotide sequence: TGTGCCAGCAGTTCAGGGGGACAGGGGGCGGCCGAGCAGTACTTC.

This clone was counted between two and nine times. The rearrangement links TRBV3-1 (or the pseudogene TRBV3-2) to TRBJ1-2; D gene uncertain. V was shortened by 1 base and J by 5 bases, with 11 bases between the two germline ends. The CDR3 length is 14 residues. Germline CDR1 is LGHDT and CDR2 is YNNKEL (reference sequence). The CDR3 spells CASSQALGGYGYTF. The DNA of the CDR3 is TGTGCCAGCAGCCAAGCGCTAGGAGGGTATGGCTACACCTTC.